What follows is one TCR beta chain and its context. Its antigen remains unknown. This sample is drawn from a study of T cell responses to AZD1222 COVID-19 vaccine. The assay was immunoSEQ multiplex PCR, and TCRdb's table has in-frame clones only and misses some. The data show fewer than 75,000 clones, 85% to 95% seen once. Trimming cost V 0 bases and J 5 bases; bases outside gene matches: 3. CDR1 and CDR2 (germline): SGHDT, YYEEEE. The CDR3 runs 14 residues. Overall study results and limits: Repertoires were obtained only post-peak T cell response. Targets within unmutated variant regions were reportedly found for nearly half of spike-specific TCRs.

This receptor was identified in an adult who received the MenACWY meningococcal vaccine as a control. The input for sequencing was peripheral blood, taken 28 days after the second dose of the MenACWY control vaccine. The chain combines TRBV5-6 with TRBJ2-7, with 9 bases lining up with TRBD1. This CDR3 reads CASSLGTGVHEQYF. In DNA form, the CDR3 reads TGTGCCAGCAGCTTGGGGACAGGGGTACACGAGCAGTACTTC.